The clone carrying this T cell receptor beta chain has only a few counts. Its antigen is unidentified. TCR alpha and beta CDR3 regions were amplified from RNA using iRepertoire nested multiplex PCR. Input was 100-400 ng of tissue mRNA or PBMC total RNA. Each CDR3 protein gets one entry after TCRdb re-called the multiplex PCR reads with MiXCR. The sample has more than 100,000 distinct CDR3 sequences, 25% to 30% seen once. Germline CDR1 and CDR2: SGHRS and YFSETQ. Trimming removed 5 bases at V and 1 base at J, with 12 bases between. This CDR3 is 14 amino acids long. The sample is drawn from a study of glioma-infiltrating T cells. Study results and limitations: Above-expected tissue-blood divergence occurred in all gliomas, most in low-grade ones. Tissue and blood shared very few CDR3 sequences.

The specimen sequenced was glioma tissue, nonneoplastic brain tissue, or PBMCs (not recorded which). The TCR sequence derives from a human donor with low-grade glioma or glioblastoma, undergoing nonglioma brain surgery, or in good health (not recorded which). V is TRBV5-1 and J is TRBJ1-1, with D uncertain. The CDR3 sequence: CASSLDGSNTEAFF. The CDR3 nucleotides are TGCGCCAGCAGTCTGGACGGATCGAACACTGAAGCTTTCTTT.